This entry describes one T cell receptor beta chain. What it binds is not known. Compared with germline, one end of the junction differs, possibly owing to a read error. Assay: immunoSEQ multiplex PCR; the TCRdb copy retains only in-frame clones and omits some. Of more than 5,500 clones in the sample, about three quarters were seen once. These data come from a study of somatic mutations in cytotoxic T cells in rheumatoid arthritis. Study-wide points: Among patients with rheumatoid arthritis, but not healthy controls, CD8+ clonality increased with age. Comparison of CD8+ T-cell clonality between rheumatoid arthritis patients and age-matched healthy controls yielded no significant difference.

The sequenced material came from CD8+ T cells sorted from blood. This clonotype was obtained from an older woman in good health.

In DNA form, the CDR3 reads TGTGCCGGCAGCCTAACCTCCGTCTACGAGCAGTACTTC. Its translation is CAGSLTSVYEQYF. The chain combines TRBV11-2 with TRBJ2-7; D is ambiguous. The germline V gene has CDR1 SGHAT and CDR2 FQNNGV. This CDR3 is built from 13 residues.